This T cell receptor (beta chain) is drawn from a study of technical replicates of blood from several donors. The data were produced by immunoSEQ multiplex PCR, yet TCRdb's version contains in-frame clones alone and is incomplete. Of approximately 73,000 clones in the sample, roughly 90% were seen once. The ends lost 3 bases at V and 5 bases at J; junction bases unmatched: 6. This CDR3 is 15 amino acids long. From germline, CDR1 is SGHTA and CDR2 FQGNSA. What was sequenced was T cells isolated from PBMCs. The genes are TRBV7-2 and TRBJ2-3, with TRBD2 matching 9 bases. The TCR sequence derives from a human donor in good health. The CDR3 loop is CASSFLAGEVDTQYF. In DNA form, the CDR3 reads TGTGCCAGCAGCTTTTTAGCGGGAGAGGTAGATACGCAGTATTTT.